These 16 T cell receptor beta chains share one sample of origin, sequenced in a study of early T cells in non-severe SARS-CoV-2 infection. TCRdb called the 5' RACE reads again in MiXCR, with one record for every CDR3 protein. The sample carries 55,000 to 70,000 distinct CDR3 sequences, approximately 12% recorded once. The sequenced sample was whole blood, obtained at baseline. These receptor sequences come from an adult who was a healthcare worker with PCR-confirmed SARS-CoV-2 infection or an uninfected control (not recorded which). The donor label of this sample is uncertain.

The chain uses TRBV5-1 and TRBJ2-5; TRBD1 matches at 8 bases. V lost 4 bases and J lost 3; bases outside the gene matches: 5. CDR1 and CDR2 from the germline V gene are SGHRS and YFSETQ. This CDR3 has 14 amino acids. Here the CDR3 reads CASSPMDREETQYF. The CDR3 DNA reads as TGCGCCAGCAGCCCAATGGACAGGGAAGAGACCCAGTACTTC. The full variable domain, rest sourced from reference TRBV5-1 and TRBJ2-5, is KAGVTQTPRYLIKTRGQQVTLSCSPISGHRSVSWYQQTPGQGLQFLFEYFSETQRNKGNFPGRFSGRQFSNSRSEMNVSTLELGDSALYLCASSPMDREETQYFGPGTRLLVL.

This clonotype turned up a few times. The chain employs TRBV9 and TRBJ2-1; D not certain. This CDR3 is 15 amino acids long. Germline CDR1 is SGDLS and CDR2 is YYNGEE. Trimming removed 0 bases from V and 8 bases from J, with 15 bases in between. The CDR3 sequence: CASSVAPGDSYEQFF. The CDR3 DNA reads TGTGCCAGCAGCGTAGCGCCAGGCGATAGTTATGAGCAGTTCTTC.

The table lists this clonotype with many counts. The chain carries TRBV7-6 and TRBJ2-3; TRBD2 matches 9 bases. Germline V lookup: CDR1 SGHVS, CDR2 FNYEAQ. This CDR3 is built from 15 residues. J lost 4 bases, V lost 3 bases, and 5 bases had no gene match. The CDR3 nucleotides read TGTGCCAGCAGCTTCGGCGGGGGGGCCGCAGATACGCAGTATTTT. It translates to CASSFGGGAADTQYF.

This clonotype came up a few times. The gene calls are TRBV2 and TRBJ2-2; TRBD1 matches at 7 bases. The CDR3 has 18 amino acids. The ends lost 3 bases at V and 2 bases at J; junction bases unmatched: 12. Per the germline V gene, CDR1 is SNHLY and CDR2 is FYNNEI. The CDR3 is CASSEDRRRKSNTGELFF. The CDR3, as DNA: TGTGCCAGCAGTGAGGACAGGAGGAGAAAGTCAAACACCGGGGAGCTGTTTTTT.

This clonotype appeared a few times. The gene calls are TRBV6-2 or TRBV6-3 and TRBJ1-2; 10 bases are a match to TRBD1. The CDR3 consists of 15 residues. V was clipped by 5 bases and J by 6 bases; unmatched bases: 9. Germline V gene data show CDR1 as MNHEY and CDR2 as SVGEGT. The CDR3 DNA sequence: TGTGCCAGCAGTCCACGGGGACAGGGGTTGAATGGCTACACCTTC. Amino acid sequence: CASSPRGQGLNGYTF.

The chain has TRBV28 and TRBJ1-1; tentative D call: TRBD1 (5 bases). Trimming took off 5 bases at V and 1 base at J, with 14 bases between the two ends. This CDR3 spans 15 amino acids. In germline, CDR1 is MDHEN, CDR2 SYDVKM. The CDR3 is CASSPPGRRNTEAFF. The CDR3, as DNA: TGTGCCAGCAGTCCCCCGGGACGGCGGAACACTGAAGCTTTCTTT.

This clonotype occurred a few times. The chain joins TRBV11-3 to TRBJ2-2; a weak D match, TRBD1 (5 bases). Germline CDR1 reads SGHNT; CDR2 reads YENEEA. The CDR3 loop spans 14 amino acids. V dropped 3 bases and J dropped 5 bases, with 10 bases sitting between them. CDR3 sequence reads: CASSLTALTGELFF. The CDR3 DNA is TGTGCCAGCAGCTTGACAGCACTGACCGGGGAGCTGTTTTTT. Supplemented by reference TRBV11-3 and TRBJ2-2, the full variable domain reads EAGVVQSPRYKIIEKKQPVAFWCNPISGHNTLYWYLQNLGQGPELLIRYENEEAVDDSQLPKDRFSAERLKGVDSTLKIQPAELGDSAVYLCASSLTALTGELFFGEGSRLTVL.

This clonotype came up many times. V and J are TRBV7-3 and TRBJ2-4, with D maybe TRBD1 (5 bases). The V gene lost 4 bases and the J gene lost 5 bases, with 9 bases spanning the gap. Per germline, CDR1 SGHTA and CDR2 FQGTGA. This CDR3 region has 13 residues. The CDR3 DNA reads as TGTGCCAGCAGCTATGACAGAGAAAACATTCAGTACTTC. Encoded protein: CASSYDRENIQYF.

This clonotype came up once. V gene TRBV3-1 combines with J gene TRBJ2-1, with D uncertain. The germline V and J ends were trimmed by 1 base and 4 bases, with 8 bases remaining between them. The CDR3 consists of 14 residues. Per the germline V gene, CDR1 is LGHDT and CDR2 is YNNKEL (reference sequence). CDR3 protein: CASSQGATYNEQFF. The CDR3 DNA is TGTGCCAGCAGCCAAGGGGCGACATACAATGAGCAGTTCTTC.

This clonotype has more than one count but fewer than ten. V and J are TRBV5-1 and TRBJ2-1; D is possibly TRBD2 (5 bases). The V gene lost 4 bases and the J gene lost 7 bases, with 12 bases spanning the gap. Germline V gene sequence: CDR1 SGHRS, CDR2 YFSETQ. The CDR3 has 13 residues. The chain's CDR3 is CASSRGGSNEQFF. The CDR3 nucleotides read TGCGCCAGCAGCCGCGGAGGTAGTAATGAGCAGTTCTTC. Filled out from reference TRBV5-1 and TRBJ2-1, the complete variable domain reads KAGVTQTPRYLIKTRGQQVTLSCSPISGHRSVSWYQQTPGQGLQFLFEYFSETQRNKGNFPGRFSGRQFSNSRSEMNVSTLELGDSALYLCASSRGGSNEQFFGPGTRLTVL.

This clonotype turned up a few times. The V gene is TRBV2, the J gene TRBJ1-5, with D uncertain. This CDR3 is built from 16 residues. CDR1 is SNHLY, CDR2 FYNNEI, per germline. Between the trimmed V and J ends, which lost 6 bases and 0 bases, there was a span of 15 bases. This chain's CDR3 is CASSGTSPNSNQPQHF. CDR3 DNA sequence: TGTGCCAGCAGCGGCACCTCCCCAAATAGCAATCAGCCCCAGCATTTT.

The J gene is TRBJ1-1, the V gene TRBV5-1; TRBD1 might be the D (5 bases). This CDR3 is 15 amino acids long. Germline CDR1 reads SGHRS; CDR2 reads YFSETQ. V was pared by 0 bases and J by 5 bases, with 14 bases between. In DNA form, the CDR3 reads TGCGCCAGCAGCTTGGAAGGGGATAAGGAGACTGAAGCTTTCTTT. Encoded protein: CASSLEGDKETEAFF.

This clonotype was counted only a few times. The V call is TRBV12-3 or TRBV12-4, the J call TRBJ1-1; 7 positions match TRBD1. J gave up 1 base and V 7 bases, and 9 bases lay outside the gene matches. The CDR3 covers 15 residues. For the CDR3, the DNA is TGTGCCAGCATATTACGACAGGGACGGAACACTGAAGCTTTCTTT. Protein: CASILRQGRNTEAFF.

The chain joins TRBV11-2 to TRBJ1-6, with unresolved D. V lost 2 bases and J 0 bases, leaving 8 bases between the germline ends. The V gene's germline CDR1 is SGHAT and CDR2 FQNNGV. CDR3 length: 16 residues. The CDR3 DNA reads as TGTGCCAGCAGCTTACATGGGAGCTCCTATAATTCACCCCTCCACTTT. Translating gives CASSLHGSSYNSPLHF.

The sample holds a few counts of this clonotype. This CDR3 reads CASSQGTQGNQPQHF. The CDR3 DNA is TGTGCCAGCAGCCAAGGCACTCAGGGCAATCAGCCCCAGCATTTT. The V gene is TRBV3-1, the J gene TRBJ1-5; D is undetermined. CDR1 is LGHDT and CDR2 is YNNKEL in the germline V gene (reference sequence). This CDR3 spans 15 amino acids. The V gene lost 1 base and the J gene lost 2 bases, with 9 bases spanning the gap.

The sample holds many counts of this clonotype. The J gene is TRBJ1-2, the V gene TRBV12-3 or TRBV12-4; D is undetermined. Trimming took 1 base from V and 8 from J, leaving 5 bases between them. This CDR3 contains 11 residues. Written as DNA, the CDR3 is TGTGCCAGCAGTTTAGGGGTCGGCTACACCTTC. The encoded protein is CASSLGVGYTF.